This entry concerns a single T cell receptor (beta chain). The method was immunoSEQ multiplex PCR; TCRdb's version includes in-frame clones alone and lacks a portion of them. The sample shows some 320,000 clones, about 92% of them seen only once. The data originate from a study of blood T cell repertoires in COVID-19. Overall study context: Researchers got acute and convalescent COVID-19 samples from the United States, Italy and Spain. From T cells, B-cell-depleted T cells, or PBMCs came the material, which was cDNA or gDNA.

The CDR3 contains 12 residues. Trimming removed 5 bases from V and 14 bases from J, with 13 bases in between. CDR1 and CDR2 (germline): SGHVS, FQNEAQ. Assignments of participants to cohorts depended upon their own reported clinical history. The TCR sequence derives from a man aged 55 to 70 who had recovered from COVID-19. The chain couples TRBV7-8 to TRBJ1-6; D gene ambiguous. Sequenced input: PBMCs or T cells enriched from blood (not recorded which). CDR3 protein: CASSPGSHTLHF. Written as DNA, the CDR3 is TGTGCCAGCAGCCCGGGATCCCACACCCTCCACTTT.